These 10 T cell receptor beta chains were sequenced from one sample in a study of CD8+CD57+ T cells in acquired aplastic anemia. The use of genomic DNA as template underpinned the TCR beta VDJ and CDR3 profiling. From the reads, TCRdb called clonotypes with MiXCR, one entry per CDR3 protein. Of 200,000 or so distinct CDR3 sequences listed, 55% to 70% are singletons. Sequenced sample: sorted CD4+, CD8+, or CD8+CD57+ T cells (not recorded which) from PBMCs. The receptors were sampled from a human donor with severe aplastic anemia or a healthy control (not recorded which).

This clonotype was seen only once. J is TRBJ1-2 and V is TRBV19; D not certain. CDR1 and CDR2 (germline): LNHDA, SQIVND (reference sequence). Trimming stripped 3 bases from V and 6 bases from J, with 5 bases between. CDR3 length: 11 residues. For the CDR3, the DNA is TGTGCCAGTAGTATTCACAATGGCTACACCTTC. Protein: CASSIHNGYTF.

The gene calls are TRBV6-6 and TRBJ2-5; 15 bases line up with TRBD2. The CDR3 has 17 amino acids. With V trimmed by 5 bases and J by 5 bases, 9 bases remained unmatched. Germline CDR1 reads MNHNY; CDR2 reads SVGAGI (reference sequence). The CDR3 DNA follows: TGTGCCAGCAGTCTCGTAGGGACTAGCGGGGGGCGGGAGACCCAGTACTTC. It specifies CASSLVGTSGGRETQYF.

The sample holds many counts of this clonotype. The chain employs TRBV6-5 and TRBJ2-7; TRBD1 aligns across 9 bases. The junction had 5 bases not matched to a gene; V was cut back by 8 bases and J by 3 bases. Germline V gene lookup returns CDR1 MNHEY and CDR2 SVGAGI. The CDR3 length is 13 residues. The CDR3 reads CASAEGQGYEQYF. The CDR3 DNA is TGTGCCAGCGCCGAGGGACAGGGCTACGAGCAGTACTTC.

V gene TRBV20-1 combines with J gene TRBJ2-2; 8 nucleotides align to TRBD1. Germline CDR1 reads DFQATT; CDR2 reads SNEGSKA (reference sequence). Unmatched junction bases numbered 3, after V lost 2 bases and J lost 1 base. The CDR3 contains 15 residues. The CDR3 coding sequence is TGCAGTGCTAGACGCGGACAGGGGAACACCGGGGAGCTGTTTTTT. Amino acids: CSARRGQGNTGELFF.

J is TRBJ2-7 and V is TRBV15; weak D call: TRBD1 (5 bases). The V and J ends lost 3 bases and 4 bases respectively, with 19 bases between them. Germline assignment: CDR1 LNHNV and CDR2 YYDKDF (reference sequence). This CDR3 has 16 amino acids. The CDR3 region is CATSSGMAGKGYEQYF. The CDR3 DNA reads as TGTGCCACCAGCAGCGGAATGGCAGGGAAAGGATACGAGCAGTACTTC.

The chain combines TRBV5-1 with TRBJ2-1, with 9 nucleotides matching TRBD1. The CDR3 contains 15 residues. V shed 7 bases, J shed 7 bases, and the junction held 12 bases outside the gene matches. Per the germline V gene, CDR1 is SGHRS and CDR2 is YFSETQ. This chain's CDR3 is CASQAWTGAGNEQFF. The CDR3 region has the DNA TGCGCCAGCCAAGCGTGGACAGGGGCGGGTAATGAGCAGTTCTTC. The full variable domain, with the rest looked up from reference TRBV5-1 and TRBJ2-1, is KAGVTQTPRYLIKTRGQQVTLSCSPISGHRSVSWYQQTPGQGLQFLFEYFSETQRNKGNFPGRFSGRQFSNSRSEMNVSTLELGDSALYLCASQAWTGAGNEQFFGPGTRLTVL.

This clonotype appeared once. At one end the junction does not follow the germline gene, possibly because of a read error. The chain joins TRBV15 to TRBJ2-2; D possibly corresponds to TRBD2 (5 bases). Germline CDR1 is LNHNV and CDR2 is YYDKDF (reference sequence). CDR3 size: 14 residues. The CDR3 reads CATGRGYNTGELLF. In DNA form, the CDR3 reads TGTGCCACCGGCAGAGGCTATAACACCGGGGAGCTGCTTTTT.

The chain couples TRBV15 to TRBJ2-7; 7 bases line up with TRBD1. The CDR3 is made up of 15 amino acids. CDR1 is LNHNV, CDR2 YYDKDF, per germline (reference sequence). Losses at the gene ends were 1 base for V and 4 bases for J; bases not matched to a gene: 7. This CDR3 is CATSRGGTEKYEQYF. The DNA of the CDR3 is TGTGCCACCAGCAGAGGTGGGACAGAGAAGTACGAGCAGTACTTC.

This clonotype was recorded a few times. This rearrangement joins TRBV29-1 to TRBJ2-7; D not certain. V was trimmed by 4 bases and J by 0 bases, leaving 7 bases between them. Germline lookup yields CDR1 SQVTM and CDR2 ANQGSEA. CDR3 size: 12 residues. CDR3 sequence reads: CSVGEDSYEQYF. The CDR3 bases are TGCAGCGTTGGAGAGGACTCCTACGAGCAGTACTTC.

By share, this clonotype ranks as medium-sized. The rearrangement joins TRBV5-1 to TRBJ2-7; D gene uncertain. The germline V gene has CDR1 SGHRS and CDR2 YFSETQ. The CDR3 has 10 amino acids. V dropped 4 bases and J dropped 5 bases, with 4 bases sitting between them. The CDR3 region is CASSRNEQYF. The CDR3 DNA follows: TGCGCCAGCAGCAGGAACGAGCAGTACTTC.